The T cell receptor (beta chain) described here comes from a study of blood T cell repertoires in COVID-19. For the study at large: COVID-19 samples, acute and convalescent, were from the United States, Italy and Spain. Nucleic acid was either cDNA or gDNA, and it came from T cells, B-cell-depleted T cells, or PBMCs.

This CDR3 is 15 amino acids long. With 3 bases clipped from V and 6 bases from J, the junction kept 11 bases outside the gene matches. CDR1 and CDR2 from the germline V gene are SGHNT and YENEEA. Per the authors' pipeline: The authors estimated nucleated cell counts from reference gene primer amplification. The protocol was immunoSEQ multiplex PCR, while the TCRdb copy is restricted to in-frame clones and leaves out a portion. V and J calls and clone size come straight from that table; D and trimming were deduced from the DNA. Of fewer than 200,000 clones in the sample, roughly 79% are singletons; the top ten hold about 12%.

The sequence came from a woman of 80 years or more with COVID-19, enrolled during active disease. Input material: peripheral blood. This sequence joins TRBV11-3 and TRBJ2-7, with 7 bases fitting TRBD1. The CDR3 loop reads CASSFGTDSISEQYF. CDR3 in DNA: TGTGCCAGCAGCTTTGGGACAGACTCAATCTCCGAGCAGTACTTC.